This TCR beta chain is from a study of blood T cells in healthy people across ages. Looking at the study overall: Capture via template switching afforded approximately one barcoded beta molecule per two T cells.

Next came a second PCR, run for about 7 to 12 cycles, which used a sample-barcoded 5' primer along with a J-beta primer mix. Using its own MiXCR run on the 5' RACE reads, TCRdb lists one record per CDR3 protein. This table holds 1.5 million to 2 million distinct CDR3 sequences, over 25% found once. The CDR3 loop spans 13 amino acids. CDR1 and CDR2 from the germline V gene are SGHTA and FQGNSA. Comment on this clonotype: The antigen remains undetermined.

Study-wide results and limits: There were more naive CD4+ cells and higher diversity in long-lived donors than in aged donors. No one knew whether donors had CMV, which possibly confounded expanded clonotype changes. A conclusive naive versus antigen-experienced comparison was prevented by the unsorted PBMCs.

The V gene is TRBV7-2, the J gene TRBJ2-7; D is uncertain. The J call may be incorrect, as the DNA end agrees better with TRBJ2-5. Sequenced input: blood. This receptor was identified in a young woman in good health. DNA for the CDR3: TGTGCCAGCAGCCGCATACGGTCGGGGACCCAGTACTTC. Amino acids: CASSRIRSGTQYF.